This T cell receptor beta chain was sequenced in a study of long-term antiretroviral therapy in people with HIV. Regarding the study as a whole: Those clones which expanded before ART made up the dominant part of the repertoire at all time points.

It was version v3.0 of the immunoSEQ assay that was run at survey level. The table came from immunoSEQ multiplex PCR; TCRdb's copy has only in-frame clones and leaves some out. The sample lists over 20,000 clones, 80% to 90% occurring once. On this clone itself: Its antigen is not known.

Cryopreserved PBMC, at roughly 1-11 million per sample, were present before DNA extraction. CDR3 length: 15 amino acids. Trimming pared 2 bases from V and 3 bases from J, leaving 12 bases between. Per germline, CDR1 LGHNA and CDR2 YSLEER. The specimen comprised unsorted PBMCs, sampled approximately 2.5 years after starting antiretroviral therapy. This receptor was identified in a woman between 50 and 59 years old with HIV. V gene TRBV4-3 combines with J gene TRBJ2-3; D not resolved. The CDR3 sequence is CASSQTAGWTDTQYF. The CDR3 DNA follows: TGCGCCAGCAGCCAAACGGCAGGCTGGACAGATACGCAGTATTTT.